Below, 29 T cell receptor beta chains from the same sample are listed, as sequenced in a study of blood T cell repertoires in COVID-19. Measured with immunoSEQ multiplex PCR; TCRdb has only the in-frame clones, and not every one. This table has approximately 140,000 clones, under 90% appearing once. Input material: peripheral blood. These receptors were collected from a human donor in a cohort sampled during active COVID-19.

V is TRBV5-8 and J is TRBJ2-2, with unresolved D. Trimming removed 1 base from V and 1 base from J, with 11 bases in between. This CDR3 has 16 amino acids. Germline loops: CDR1 SGHTS, CDR2 YDEGEE. The CDR3 sequence is CASSLLGLVNTGELFF. For the CDR3, the DNA is TGTGCCAGCAGCTTGTTGGGTCTAGTGAACACCGGGGAGCTGTTTTTT.

This chain joins TRBV6-2 or TRBV6-3 and TRBJ1-2, with D maybe TRBD1 (6 bases). V was trimmed by 6 bases and J by 8 bases, leaving 19 bases between them. CDR1 MNHEY and CDR2 SVGEGT come from the germline V gene. The CDR3 totals 14 residues. The CDR3 sequence is CASSIGQHSGGYTF. CDR3 coding DNA: TGTGCCAGCAGCATTGGACAGCACTCGGGAGGCTACACCTTC.

This chain links TRBV4-3 with TRBJ2-6; TRBD1 aligns across 9 bases. This CDR3 region has 19 residues. The V gene's germline CDR1 is LGHNA and CDR2 YSLEER. After removal of 4 bases from V and 4 bases from J, the junction contained 14 bases not matched to a gene. CDR3 loop: CASSPGFGQGYPGANVLTF. The CDR3 DNA sequence: TGCGCCAGCAGCCCGGGGTTCGGACAGGGGTACCCGGGGGCCAACGTCCTGACTTTC.

This clone was counted a single time. The chain joins TRBV9 to TRBJ1-3; perhaps TRBD1 as D (6 bases). The V end lost 7 bases, the J end lost 0 bases, and 11 bases lay between the germline ends. The germline V gene has CDR1 SGDLS and CDR2 YYNGEE. This CDR3 spans 14 amino acids. The CDR3 is CASSTGLSGNTIYF. As DNA, the CDR3 is TGTGCCAGCTCGACAGGCCTCTCTGGAAACACCATATATTTT.

V and J are TRBV7-2 and TRBJ1-1, with D hard to call. V lost 1 base and J lost 6, with 15 bases in between. The CDR3 sequence is 15 residues long. Germline V gene data show CDR1 as SGHTA and CDR2 as FQGNSA. The DNA for the CDR3 is TGTGCCAGCAGCTTAGGAGGCACCCGAGGCGCTGAAGCTTTCTTT. This codes for CASSLGGTRGAEAFF.

This chain links TRBV11-2 with TRBJ2-1, with a possible D match to TRBD2 (6 bases). The length of the CDR3 is 11 residues. The germline CDR1 and CDR2 sequences are SGHAT and FQNNGV. Trimming cost V 4 bases and J 15 bases, with 13 bases left between them. The CDR3 is CASSSGTPRFF. CDR3 coding DNA: TGTGCCAGCAGCTCCGGGACTCCCCGGTTCTTC. Supplemented by reference TRBV11-2 and TRBJ2-1, the full variable domain reads EAGVAQSPRYKIIEKRQSVAFWCNPISGHATLYWYQQILGQGPKLLIQFQNNGVVDDSQLPKDRFSAERLKGVDSTLKIQPAKLEDSAVYLCASSSGTPRFFGPGTRLTVL.

The chain has TRBV3-1 (or the pseudogene TRBV3-2) and TRBJ2-5; D is ambiguous. The germline CDR1 and CDR2 sequences are LGHDT and YNNKEL (reference sequence). V was clipped by 3 bases and J by 1 base, with 12 bases between them. The CDR3 is 15 residues long. This chain's CDR3 is CASSHEDSFQETQYF. CDR3 nucleotide sequence: TGTGCCAGCAGCCATGAAGACTCGTTCCAAGAGACCCAGTACTTC.

The chain uses TRBV28 and TRBJ1-1, with D unclear. V was clipped by 2 bases and J by 4 bases, with 11 bases between them. CDR1 and CDR2 from the germline V gene are MDHEN and SYDVKM. The CDR3 sequence is 14 residues long. The CDR3 protein is CASSLKRRGTEAFF. The CDR3 bases are TGTGCCAGCAGTTTAAAGAGGCGCGGCACTGAAGCTTTCTTT. The full variable domain, with the rest looked up from reference TRBV28 and TRBJ1-1, is DVKVTQSSRYLVKRTGEKVFLECVQDMDHENMFWYRQDPGLGLRLIYFSYDVKMKEKGDIPEGYSVSREKKERFSLILESASTNQTSMYLCASSLKRRGTEAFFGQGTRLTVV.

The V and J genes are TRBV6-5 and TRBJ1-2; 7 nucleotides agree with TRBD1. This CDR3 is built from 13 residues. Germline CDR1 is MNHEY and CDR2 is SVGAGI. V lost 6 bases, J lost 5 bases, and 6 bases stayed unmatched. The CDR3 DNA sequence: TGTGCCAGCAGAGACAGGGTCGGGTATGGCTACACCTTC. It is translated as CASRDRVGYGYTF.

This clone was detected once. The chain employs TRBV7-8 and TRBJ1-2; possibly TRBD1 for D (5 bases). Germline CDR1 SGHVS, CDR2 FQNEAQ. V was trimmed by 1 base and J by 5 bases, leaving 14 bases between them. The CDR3 runs to 15 residues. CDR3 in DNA: TGTGCCAGCAGCTTAGGTGGGGCAGCCGCTTATGGCTACACCTTC. Its translation: CASSLGGAAAYGYTF.

This clone was seen a handful of times. V and J are TRBV20-1 and TRBJ1-4, with D possibly being TRBD1 (6 bases). The CDR3 consists of 11 residues. The V gene's germline CDR1 is DFQATT and CDR2 SNEGSKA (reference sequence). The V gene lost 2 bases and the J gene lost 14 bases, with 12 bases spanning the gap. This chain's CDR3 is CSARNPTGLFF. The CDR3 coding sequence is TGCAGTGCTAGAAACCCCACAGGGCTGTTTTTT.

This rearrangement joins TRBV4-2 to TRBJ1-4, with TRBD1 matching over 9 bases. CDR3 length equals 15 residues. Germline CDR1 reads LGHNA; CDR2 reads YNFKEQ. With V trimmed by 1 base and J by 7 bases, 4 bases remained unmatched. In DNA, the CDR3 is TGTGCCAGCAGCCAAGGACAGGGGGTCGGTGAAAAACTGTTTTTT. Residues: CASSQGQGVGEKLFF.

The CDR3 DNA follows: TGTGCCAGCAGTTCCCGCGGACAGGGAGGGGAGACCCAGTACTTC. Translated, it gives CASSSRGQGGETQYF. The chain uses TRBV2 and TRBJ2-5; the D gene is possibly TRBD1 (8 bases). Germline V lookup: CDR1 SNHLY, CDR2 FYNNEI. The CDR3 extends over 15 amino acids. Trimming left V 5 bases short and J 5 bases short, with 18 bases between.

This rearrangement joins TRBV18 to TRBJ1-6; D ambiguous. CDR3 length: 17 residues. The germline V gene encodes CDR1 KGHSH and CDR2 LQKENI. V was clipped by 0 bases and J by 0 bases, with 9 bases between them. Written as DNA, the CDR3 is TGTGCCAGCTCACCACCGGCCCAATTCTCCTATAATTCACCCCTCCACTTT. Translating gives CASSPPAQFSYNSPLHF.

The V and J genes are TRBV29-1 and TRBJ2-7, with 8 bases matching TRBD2. CDR1 is SQVTM, CDR2 ANQGSEA, per germline. The CDR3 is made up of 10 amino acids. V was pared by 5 bases and J by 9 bases, with 3 bases of the junction left unmatched. CDR3 DNA: TGCAGCGTTTTCCGGGAGGGGCAGTACTTC. This encodes CSVFREGQYF.

The chain carries TRBV2 and TRBJ1-1; 10 nucleotides align to TRBD1. CDR3 length equals 14 residues. CDR1 and CDR2 (germline): SNHLY, FYNNEI. Trimming at V came to 8 bases and at J to 4 bases, leaving 7 bases not matched to a gene. CDR3 residues: CASGVDRGGTEAFF. The CDR3 coding sequence is TGTGCCAGCGGGGTGGACAGGGGGGGCACTGAAGCTTTCTTT. The variable domain in full, with the rest retrieved from reference TRBV2 and TRBJ1-1, is EPEVTQTPSHQVTQMGQEVILRCVPISNHLYFYWYRQILGQKVEFLVSFYNNEISEKSEIFDDQFSVERPDGSNFTLKIRSTKLEDSAMYFCASGVDRGGTEAFFGQGTRLTVV.

The chain uses TRBV5-4 and TRBJ2-2; TRBD2 aligns across 9 bases. This CDR3 comprises 15 residues. In germline, CDR1 is SGHNT, CDR2 YYREEE (reference sequence). The V and J ends lost 5 bases and 6 bases, in that order; junction bases with no gene match: 8. In DNA form, the CDR3 reads TGTGCCAGCAGGCGGTCTAGCGGGGACCCCGGGGAGCTGTTTTTT. This gives the protein CASRRSSGDPGELFF.

This chain links TRBV10-2 with TRBJ2-3, with TRBD2 matching over 7 bases. V gave up 11 bases and J gave up 11 bases; unmatched junction bases: 10. CDR1 is WSHSY and CDR2 is SAAADI in the germline V gene. The CDR3 spans 11 residues. CDR3 coding DNA: TGCGCCGCTTCCGGGGGGACTCAGCAGTATTTT. It encodes CAASGGTQQYF.

The chain couples TRBV7-9 to TRBJ1-5, with 8 bases aligning to TRBD1. V lost 5 bases to trimming and J lost 5 bases; unmatched junction nucleotides: 2. This CDR3 has 13 amino acids. The germline V gene has CDR1 SEHNR and CDR2 FQNEAQ (reference sequence). CDR3 coding DNA: TGTGCCAGCAGCCCGACAGGGGATCAGCCCCAGCATTTT. Translated: CASSPTGDQPQHF. The complete variable domain, with remaining parts taken from reference TRBV7-9 and TRBJ1-5, reads DTGVSQNPRHKITKRGQNVTFRCDPISEHNRLYWYRQTLGQGPEFLTYFQNEAQLEKSRLLSDRFSAERPKGSFSTLEIQRTEQGDSAMYLCASSPTGDQPQHFGDGTRLSIL.

The genes are TRBV12-3 or TRBV12-4 and TRBJ1-6; the match to TRBD1 covers 7 bases. The CDR3 loop spans 13 amino acids. V was pared by 7 bases and J by 10 bases, with 7 bases of the junction left unmatched. Written as DNA, the CDR3 is TGTGCCAGCAAGCCAGGGGGTTGGTCACCCCTCCACTTT. This sequence encodes CASKPGGWSPLHF.

The chain is built from TRBV3-1 (or the pseudogene TRBV3-2) and TRBJ2-1, with 8 bases that match TRBD2. The J segment lost 5 bases and the V segment lost 0 bases, leaving 9 bases of the junction unmatched. This CDR3 region has 17 residues. The germline V gene has CDR1 LGHDT and CDR2 YNNKEL (reference sequence). The CDR3 region has the DNA TGTGCCAGCAGCCAAGATAAGCGGGGGCACCGGGACAATGAGCAGTTCTTC. Translating gives CASSQDKRGHRDNEQFF.

In DNA, the CDR3 is TGTGCCAGCAGTTCGCCACAGGGAGCAAATAATTCACCCCTCCACTTT. Protein sequence: CASSSPQGANNSPLHF. The chain uses TRBV6-5 and TRBJ1-6; perhaps TRBD1 as D (6 bases). Trimming took off 4 bases at V and 5 bases at J, with 15 bases between the two ends. Germline lookup yields CDR1 MNHEY and CDR2 SVGAGI. This CDR3 is built from 16 residues.

The table lists this clone with a count of one. J is TRBJ1-2 and V is TRBV3-1 (or the pseudogene TRBV3-2); tentatively, D is TRBD1 (6 bases). The germline gives CDR1 LGHDT, CDR2 YNNKEL (reference sequence). The CDR3 covers 17 residues. The ends were cut back, 2 bases at V and 0 bases at J, with 16 bases in the middle. As DNA, the CDR3 is TGTGCCAGCAGCCAATTTTCAGGACAGTTGACTAACTATGGCTACACCTTC. Translated: CASSQFSGQLTNYGYTF.

The chain has TRBV5-6 and TRBJ2-1; D call uncertain. Germline V gives CDR1 SGHDT, CDR2 YYEEEE. V lost 4 bases and J 9 bases, leaving 8 bases between the germline ends. The CDR3 is 11 amino acids. For the CDR3, the DNA is TGTGCCAGCAGCCTAGAGGTTGAGCAGTTCTTC. It yields the protein CASSLEVEQFF.

This clone has just a few counts. The V gene is TRBV2, the J gene TRBJ1-1; D is undetermined. V lost 5 bases and J lost 1, with 8 bases in between. The CDR3 runs 13 residues. Germline V gives CDR1 SNHLY, CDR2 FYNNEI. This CDR3 reads CASSIQENTEAFF. The CDR3 DNA sequence: TGTGCCAGCAGTATACAAGAGAACACTGAAGCTTTCTTT.

This clone was observed once. The V and J genes are TRBV11-2 and TRBJ2-3, with TRBD2 matching over 7 bases. CDR1 SGHAT and CDR2 FQNNGV come from the germline V gene. The J segment lost 2 bases and the V segment lost 8 bases, leaving 7 bases of the junction unmatched. The CDR3 totals 14 residues. For the CDR3, the DNA is TGTGCCAGCGGTCGGGGGGTGCTCACAGATACGCAGTATTTT. Encoded protein: CASGRGVLTDTQYF.

This clone was seen a single time. The J gene is TRBJ2-1, the V gene TRBV6-6, with 12 bases matching TRBD2. Per the germline V gene, CDR1 is MNHNY and CDR2 is SVGAGI (reference sequence). The V and J ends lost 6 bases and 4 bases, in that order; junction bases with no gene match: 1. This CDR3 has 14 residues. The CDR3 loop reads CASSGLAGYNEQFF. CDR3 DNA: TGTGCCAGCAGCGGACTAGCGGGGTACAATGAGCAGTTCTTC.

The rearrangement joins TRBV5-4 to TRBJ2-3, with 16 bases that match TRBD2. The germline V gene has CDR1 SGHNT and CDR2 YYREEE (reference sequence). The CDR3 runs to 18 residues. V was pared by 3 bases and J by 1 base, with 5 bases of the junction left unmatched. The CDR3: CASSSGLAGGRGTDTQYF. CDR3 coding DNA: TGTGCCAGCAGCTCGGGACTAGCGGGGGGGCGGGGCACAGATACGCAGTATTTT.

This clone has just a few counts. The rearrangement uses TRBV11-3 and TRBJ1-5; a possible D gene is TRBD1 (5 bases). Germline V gene data show CDR1 as SGHNT and CDR2 as YENEEA. This CDR3 region has 13 residues. V gave up 2 bases and J gave up 4 bases, with 6 bases separating them. The CDR3 sequence is CASSLHRNQPQHF. CDR3 DNA sequence: TGTGCCAGCAGCTTACACAGGAATCAGCCCCAGCATTTT.